This entry lists 32 T cell receptor beta chains sequenced from one sample in a study of sequential checkpoint blockade in melanoma. The treatment here: randomized to nivolumab then ipilimumab (arm A) or the reverse (arm B). Sequencing was performed with immunoSEQ multiplex PCR; in TCRdb, only in-frame clones are kept and a portion is missing. The sample lists fewer than 20,000 clones, around 83% occurring once. The sample was CD8+ T cells sorted from blood (inferred from file names), taken from a patient given nivolumab and ipilimumab in sequence. Receptors originate from a human donor with melanoma.

The chain employs TRBV4-2 and TRBJ2-2; maybe TRBD1 (6 bases). The germline gives CDR1 LGHNA, CDR2 YNFKEQ. The CDR3 is made up of 16 amino acids. The V end was cut by 4 bases, the J end by 0 bases, with 12 bases between. CDR3 in amino acids: CASSLTGTTNTGELFF. CDR3 nucleotides: TGTGCCAGCAGCCTTACCGGGACAACGAACACCGGGGAGCTGTTTTTT.

This chain joins TRBV5-3 and TRBJ1-2, with 7 bases fitting TRBD1. TRBV5-3 is annotated as an ORF whose role is uncertain. V gave up 5 bases and J gave up 8 bases; unmatched junction bases: 9. The CDR3 is made up of 13 amino acids. As DNA, the CDR3 is TGTGCCAGAAGATTCGAGGGGGCGAGGGGCTACACCTTC. Residues: CARRFEGARGYTF.

V is TRBV27 and J is TRBJ2-2, with TRBD2 as a possible D gene (6 bases). Germline loops: CDR1 MNHEY, CDR2 SMNVEV (reference sequence). The CDR3 covers 16 residues. Trimming pared 2 bases from V and 3 bases from J, leaving 13 bases between. CDR3 bases: TGTGCCAGCAGTTTACTCGGGGAGGCCCACACCGGGGAGCTGTTTTTT. This codes for CASSLLGEAHTGELFF.

In its sample, this clone was seen once. The chain uses TRBV5-6 and TRBJ1-2, with a weak D call TRBD1 (5 bases). The ends were cut back, 2 bases at V and 8 bases at J, with 10 bases in the middle. The CDR3 totals 12 residues. Germline CDR1 is SGHDT and CDR2 is YYEEEE. Here the CDR3 DNA reads TGTGCCAGCAGCTTTCAGGGAAACGGCTACACCTTC. The encoded protein is CASSFQGNGYTF.

V gene TRBV27 combines with J gene TRBJ2-1, with 10 nucleotides matching TRBD1. Germline V gene lookup returns CDR1 MNHEY and CDR2 SMNVEV (reference sequence). The CDR3 spans 17 residues. V shed 3 bases, J shed 5 bases, and the junction held 10 bases outside the gene matches. This chain's CDR3 is CASSFRPGTGEDNEQFF. Written as DNA, the CDR3 is TGTGCCAGCAGTTTCCGACCCGGGACAGGGGAGGACAATGAGCAGTTCTTC.

The rearrangement joins TRBV5-6 to TRBJ1-2, with 9 bases that match TRBD1. CDR3 size: 15 residues. CDR1 and CDR2 from the germline V gene are SGHDT and YYEEEE. Trimming removed 3 bases from V and 8 bases from J; junction bases left unmatched: 11. CDR3 bases: TGTGCCAGCAGCTGGGGGACAGGGAGCCGTGAGGGCTACACCTTC. This encodes CASSWGTGSREGYTF.

The CDR3 sequence is CASSLDGSYEQYF. CDR3 nucleotides: TGTGCCAGCAGCTTGGACGGTTCCTACGAGCAGTACTTC. The V and J genes are TRBV5-6 and TRBJ2-7, with D uncertain. The germline V gene has CDR1 SGHDT and CDR2 YYEEEE. The V end lost 0 bases, the J end lost 1 base, and 5 bases lay between the germline ends. The CDR3 sequence is 13 residues long.

This clone was recorded a few times. CDR3 amino acids: CASSPTGVYGYTF. In nucleotides, the CDR3 is TGTGCCAGCAGTCCGACAGGGGTCTATGGCTACACCTTC. This chain joins TRBV5-6 and TRBJ1-2; TRBD1 agrees at 8 bases. From germline, CDR1 is SGHDT and CDR2 YYEEEE. With V trimmed by 5 bases and J by 4 bases, 4 bases remained unmatched. CDR3 length equals 13 residues.

A few counts support this clone. V gene TRBV19 combines with J gene TRBJ1-2, with 8 bases identical to TRBD1. The CDR3 spans 14 residues. J lost 7 bases, V lost 1 base, and 5 bases had no gene match. Germline assignment: CDR1 LNHDA and CDR2 SQIVND (reference sequence). The CDR3 DNA is TGTGCCAGTAGTATAGGCAGGGGGCGGAGTGGCTACACCTTC. Amino acids: CASSIGRGRSGYTF.

This chain connects TRBV29-1 to TRBJ1-1, with TRBD1 as a possible D gene (6 bases). Trimming took 3 bases from V and 7 from J, leaving 15 bases between them. The CDR3 runs to 13 residues. CDR1 and CDR2 from the germline V gene are SQVTM and ANQGSEA. The CDR3 loop is CSVDTSDSLEAFF. CDR3 nucleotide sequence: TGCAGCGTTGATACCTCGGACAGCCTTGAAGCTTTCTTT.

This chain connects TRBV9 to TRBJ2-2; the D gene is possibly TRBD2 (7 bases). Trimming cost V 9 bases and J 1 base, with 13 bases left between them. Germline V gives CDR1 SGDLS, CDR2 YYNGEE. The CDR3 totals 14 residues. This chain's CDR3 is CATQGGGNTGELFF. In DNA form, the CDR3 reads TGTGCCACCCAGGGAGGGGGGAACACCGGGGAGCTGTTTTTT.

CDR3 region: CASSVEASGGETQYF. The CDR3 DNA reads as TGTGCCAGCAGCGTAGAGGCTAGCGGCGGTGAGACCCAGTACTTC. The gene calls are TRBV9 and TRBJ2-5; TRBD2 agrees at 7 bases. With 0 bases clipped from V and 5 bases from J, the junction kept 7 bases outside the gene matches. CDR1 is SGDLS and CDR2 is YYNGEE in the germline V gene. This CDR3 contains 15 residues. The whole variable domain, remainder taken from reference TRBV9 and TRBJ2-5, is DSGVTQTPKHLITATGQRVTLRCSPRSGDLSVYWYQQSLDQGLQFLIQYYNGEERAKGNILERFSAQQFPDLHSELNLSSLELGDSALYFCASSVEASGGETQYFGPGTRLLVL.

The sample holds one count of this clone. The rearrangement joins TRBV7-9 to TRBJ2-6; weak D call: TRBD2 (6 bases). V lost 3 bases and J 1 base, leaving 13 bases between the germline ends. The germline CDR1 and CDR2 sequences are SEHNR and FQNEAQ (reference sequence). This CDR3 contains 17 residues. The CDR3 DNA reads as TGTGCCAGCAGCTTGGAGGGGCTGATATCTGGGGCCAACGTCCTGACTTTC. Translation: CASSLEGLISGANVLTF.

The gene calls are TRBV15 and TRBJ2-2, with a possible D match to TRBD2 (5 bases). The CDR3 is 14 amino acids. Germline V gives CDR1 LNHNV, CDR2 YYDKDF (reference sequence). V was clipped by 5 bases and J by 7 bases, with 14 bases between them. CDR3 region: CATSGGGRGGELFF. The CDR3 DNA is TGTGCCACCAGCGGTGGTGGGAGAGGCGGGGAGCTGTTTTTT.

The chain recombines TRBV5-4 with TRBJ2-2, with 11 positions matching TRBD2. CDR1 and CDR2 from the germline V gene are SGHNT and YYREEE (reference sequence). J gave up 6 bases and V 4 bases, and 8 bases lay outside the gene matches. CDR3 length: 16 residues. CDR3 loop: CASSLLAGGPPGELFF. The CDR3, as DNA: TGTGCCAGCAGCCTTCTAGCGGGGGGCCCCCCCGGGGAGCTGTTTTTT.

Only one count was recorded for this clone. The V call is TRBV19, the J call TRBJ1-1, with unresolved D. CDR3 length equals 13 residues. CDR1 LNHDA and CDR2 SQIVND come from the germline V gene (reference sequence). The V gene lost 5 bases and the J gene lost 4 bases, with 11 bases spanning the gap. The CDR3 nucleotides are TGTGCCAGTAGTGCAGATCGGGGCACTGAAGCTTTCTTT. This encodes CASSADRGTEAFF.

This clone showed up just a few times. This rearrangement joins TRBV6-1 to TRBJ2-2, with 11 bases identical to TRBD2. The CDR3 is 15 amino acids. Germline assignment: CDR1 MNHNS and CDR2 SASEGT. V lost 8 bases and J lost 3; bases outside the gene matches: 5. CDR3 residues: CASPLLAGDTGELFF. The CDR3 coding sequence is TGTGCCAGCCCCTTACTAGCGGGGGACACCGGGGAGCTGTTTTTT.

V is TRBV5-6 and J is TRBJ2-7; D possibly corresponds to TRBD1 (6 bases). The V end was cut by 0 bases, the J end by 4 bases, with 14 bases between. The CDR3 is made up of 15 amino acids. Germline CDR1 and CDR2: SGHDT and YYEEEE. The chain's CDR3 is CASSLDRESWYEQYF. The CDR3 region has the DNA TGTGCCAGCAGCTTGGACAGGGAAAGTTGGTACGAGCAGTACTTC.

V usage is TRBV7-9 and J usage is TRBJ2-1, with 7 bases fitting TRBD2. Germline CDR1 is SEHNR and CDR2 is FQNEAQ (reference sequence). The CDR3 runs 14 residues. V was clipped by 5 bases and J by 7 bases; unmatched bases: 8. CDR3 DNA: TGTGCCAGCAGCGGCTCGGGAGGCGGTAATGAGCAGTTCTTC. It translates to CASSGSGGGNEQFF.

The genes are TRBV2 and TRBJ1-3; TRBD1 matches 7 bases. The junction had 7 bases not matched to a gene; V was cut back by 1 base and J by 4 bases. The CDR3 has 16 amino acids. Germline V gene data show CDR1 as SNHLY and CDR2 as FYNNEI. The CDR3 DNA reads TGTGCCAGCAGTGAAGGGAGGACAGGCCCCGGAAACACCATATATTTT. It yields the protein CASSEGRTGPGNTIYF.

This clone was seen only once. The same CDR3 is also encoded by other DNA sequences in this sample. The rearrangement joins TRBV29-1 to TRBJ1-1; TRBD1 aligns across 7 bases. Germline V lookup: CDR1 SQVTM, CDR2 ANQGSEA. This CDR3 is 13 amino acids long. V dropped 5 bases and J dropped 6; count of bases not matched to a gene: 9. CDR3 protein: CSVSPQGSPEAFF. The DNA of the CDR3 is TGCAGCGTTTCCCCACAGGGGTCCCCTGAAGCTTTCTTT.

This chain joins TRBV25-1 and TRBJ2-1; D might be TRBD1 (5 bases). This CDR3 has 12 amino acids. Looked up from germline, CDR1 is MGHDK and CDR2 is SYGVNS. Trimming left V 5 bases short and J 5 bases short, with 7 bases between. As DNA, the CDR3 is TGTGCCAGCAGTCCCAGGGACAATGAGCAGTTCTTC. Amino acid sequence: CASSPRDNEQFF.

V and J are TRBV5-1 and TRBJ2-7, with TRBD1 matching 8 bases. Germline trimming cut 0 bases from V and 5 bases from J; bases unmatched to any gene: 7. There are 15 residues in the CDR3. In germline, CDR1 is SGHRS, CDR2 YFSETQ. CDR3 residues: CASSLETGGSNEQYF. For the CDR3, the DNA is TGCGCCAGCAGCTTGGAAACAGGGGGGTCGAACGAGCAGTACTTC.

The gene calls are TRBV7-8 and TRBJ2-2, with D unclear. Between the trimmed V and J ends, which lost 1 base and 4 bases, there was a span of 4 bases. Germline-derived CDR1 and CDR2 are SGHVS and FQNEAQ. The CDR3 is made up of 13 amino acids. The CDR3 DNA sequence: TGTGCCAGCAGCTTAGTCCGCACCGGGGAGCTGTTTTTT. It is translated as CASSLVRTGELFF.

CDR3 DNA: TGTGCCAGCACCATCCCCACGAGGGACTCTGAAGCTTTCTTT. Translation: CASTIPTRDSEAFF. V is TRBV2 and J is TRBJ1-1, with TRBD1 as a possible D gene (5 bases). The length of the CDR3 is 14 residues. The V end lost 7 bases, the J end lost 6 bases, and 18 bases lay between the germline ends. CDR1 is SNHLY and CDR2 is FYNNEI in the germline V gene.

The rearrangement links TRBV7-9 to TRBJ2-7; no definite D call. Per the germline V gene, CDR1 is SEHNR and CDR2 is FQNEAQ (reference sequence). The length of the CDR3 is 12 residues. V was shortened by 2 bases and J by 3 bases, with 5 bases between the two germline ends. This CDR3 reads CASSLSNYEQYF. The CDR3 nucleotides read TGTGCCAGCAGCTTAAGCAACTACGAGCAGTACTTC.

DNA of the CDR3: TGCGCCAGCAGCTTGATGGCGGGAGTCCCCTACGAGCAGTACTTC. Translation: CASSLMAGVPYEQYF. The chain links TRBV5-1 to TRBJ2-7; TRBD2 aligns across 7 bases. Trimming at V came to 1 base and at J to 2 bases, leaving 6 bases not matched to a gene. Per the germline V gene, CDR1 is SGHRS and CDR2 is YFSETQ. The CDR3 has 15 residues.

The V and J genes are TRBV27 and TRBJ2-7; possibly TRBD2 for D (5 bases). CDR1 and CDR2 (germline): MNHEY, SMNVEV (reference sequence). The CDR3 extends over 15 amino acids. Trimming left V 7 bases short and J 0 bases short, with 16 bases between. The CDR3 region is CASTHRGLASYEQYF. CDR3 bases: TGTGCCAGCACCCACCGAGGACTGGCCTCCTACGAGCAGTACTTC.

For this clone: One end of the junction fails to match germline, which may point to a read error. Other DNA sequences in this specimen translate into the identical CDR3. The chain combines TRBV30 with TRBJ1-2; tentative D call: TRBD1 (6 bases). Germline V gene lookup returns CDR1 GTSNPN and CDR2 SVGIG (reference sequence). The CDR3 loop spans 12 amino acids. The CDR3 region has the DNA TGCGCCTGGTCCCAGGGGATTCTTGGCTACACCTTC. Protein product: CAWSQGILGYTF.

This clone was seen just once. The chain uses TRBV19 and TRBJ2-2, with TRBD2 identical over 13 bases. Losses at the gene ends were 5 bases for V and 5 bases for J; bases not matched to a gene: 2. CDR3 length equals 15 residues. Germline V gene lookup returns CDR1 LNHDA and CDR2 SQIVND (reference sequence). Written as DNA, the CDR3 is TGTGCCAGTAGTGTGGGACTAGCGGGGACCGGGGAGCTGTTTTTT. Protein product: CASSVGLAGTGELFF. Combining the CDR3 with reference TRBV19 and TRBJ2-2 gives the whole variable domain DGGITQSPKYLFRKEGQNVTLSCEQNLNHDAMYWYRQDPGQGLRLIYYSQIVNDFQKGDIAEGYSVSREKKESFPLTVTSAQKNPTAFYLCASSVGLAGTGELFFGEGSRLTVL.

The J gene is TRBJ1-2, the V gene TRBV28; maybe TRBD1 (5 bases). The ends were cut back, 3 bases at V and 0 bases at J, with 11 bases in the middle. The CDR3 loop spans 15 amino acids. Germline CDR1 MDHEN, CDR2 SYDVKM. The CDR3, as DNA: TGTGCCAGCAGTTTTCAGGGATCCTCTAACTATGGCTACACCTTC. It is translated as CASSFQGSSNYGYTF.

The chain couples TRBV28 to TRBJ2-3; possible D gene TRBD2, 5 bases. This CDR3 has 15 amino acids. V lost 3 bases and J lost 2, with 12 bases in between. Germline CDR1 is MDHEN and CDR2 is SYDVKM. CDR3 region: CASSFSRASTDTQYF. In DNA, the CDR3 is TGTGCCAGCAGTTTCTCGCGGGCCTCCACAGATACGCAGTATTTT.